Listed below are T cell receptor beta chains from one sample, sequenced in a study of cytomegalovirus exposure and HLA in healthy donors. TCRdb's copy holds only in-frame clones and misses some; the assay was immunoSEQ multiplex PCR. This repertoire shows some 67,000 clones, roughly nine tenths found once; its top ten account for 12%. Input material: PBMCs. The source is a woman aged 25 to 39 in good health and CMV-seropositive. CDR3s include the opening cysteine and the closing phenylalanine or tryptophan. Fields, in order: D gene, clone size, V gene, J gene, CDR3 DNA, CDR3 protein. The D gene is left open where the match is weak. Size tells how often a clone was seen (once, few, many) or the class of an expanded clone, and some rows leave it out.

D: TRBD2; size: large; V: TRBV9; J: TRBJ2-5; DNA: TGTGCCAGCAGCGATGGCGGGAGGGAGACCCAGTACTTC; CDR3: CASSDGGRETQYF
D: NA; size: NA; V: TRBV6-5; J: TRBJ2-1; DNA: TGTGCCAGCAGCGGCGATCGGGATGAGCAGTTCTTC; CDR3: CASSGDRDEQFF
D: NA; size: NA; V: TRBV4-1; J: TRBJ1-5; DNA: TGCGCCAGCAGCCAGGGCCTCGATCAGCCCCAGCATTTT; CDR3: CASSQGLDQPQHF
D: TRBD1; size: NA; V: TRBV7-8; J: TRBJ1-2; DNA: TGTGCCAGCAGCCCGGCCAGGACAGGAGGGGGCTACACCTTC; CDR3: CASSPARTGGGYTF
D: NA; size: NA; V: TRBV5-5; J: TRBJ2-2; DNA: TGTGCCAGCAGCTTCGCCGGGGTTTGGACCGGGGAGCTGTTTTTT; CDR3: CASSFAGVWTGELFF
D: NA; size: NA; V: TRBV7-9; J: TRBJ1-2; DNA: TGTGCCAGCAGCTTAGCGGACAAACACTACTATGGCTACACCTTC; CDR3: CASSLADKHYYGYTF
D: TRBD1; size: few; V: TRBV5-1; J: TRBJ2-5; DNA: TGCGCCAGCAGCTACGACAGGGGGCAAGAGACCCAGTACTTC; CDR3: CASSYDRGQETQYF
D: NA; size: NA; V: TRBV11-2; J: TRBJ2-3; DNA: TGTGCCAGCAGGGTGGGGCCCACGGGCACAGATACGCAGTATTTT; CDR3: CASRVGPTGTDTQYF
D: NA; size: NA; V: TRBV5-1; J: TRBJ2-7; DNA: TGCGCCAGCAGCTTGTTCGCCGGGACTCAATCCCAGAGCTACGAGCAGTACTTC; CDR3: CASSLFAGTQSQSYEQYF
D: TRBD1; size: NA; V: TRBV15; J: TRBJ1-1; DNA: TGTGCCACCAGCACGGACAGGGAGAACACTGAAGCTTTCTTT; CDR3: CATSTDRENTEAFF
D: NA; size: NA; V: TRBV30; J: TRBJ2-3; DNA: TGTGCCTGGAGTGTGGGGACTTACACAGATACGCAGTATTTT; CDR3: CAWSVGTYTDTQYF
D: TRBD1; size: few; V: TRBV25-1; J: TRBJ1-4; DNA: TGTGCCAGCAGCGATAACCCGGGACAGATTAATGAAAAACTGTTTTTT; CDR3: CASSDNPGQINEKLFF
D: NA; size: NA; V: TRBV20-1; J: TRBJ2-7; DNA: TGCAGTGCTCTTCTTTTGTACGAGCAGTACTTC; CDR3: CSALLLYEQYF
D: TRBD2; size: NA; V: TRBV6-6; J: TRBJ2-7; DNA: TGTGCCAGCAGTTACTCGAACGGGGGGACGTCCTTTTTC; CDR3: CASSYSNGGTSFF
D: TRBD1; size: NA; V: TRBV5-4; J: TRBJ1-1; DNA: TGTGCCAGCAGCTTTACAGGGGGCACTGAAGCTTTCTTT; CDR3: CASSFTGGTEAFF
D: TRBD1; size: NA; V: TRBV18; J: TRBJ2-7; DNA: TGTGCCAGCTCACCACTCATGGACAGGGGTCACGAGCAGTACTTC; CDR3: CASSPLMDRGHEQYF
D: NA; size: NA; V: TRBV5-4; J: TRBJ2-3; DNA: TGTGCCAGCAGCTTAGGACTATCTAGCACAGATACGCAGTATTTT; CDR3: CASSLGLSSTDTQYF
D: NA; size: NA; V: TRBV7-2; J: TRBJ1-1; DNA: TGTGCCAGCAGCTTTAGCCAACAGGGAACTGAAGCTTTCTTT; CDR3: CASSFSQQGTEAFF
D: TRBD1; size: once; V: TRBV7-3; J: TRBJ2-1; DNA: TGTGCCAGCAGCTACGCCGGGACAGGGGCCTGGGAGCAGTTCTTC; CDR3: CASSYAGTGAWEQFF
D: NA; size: once; V: TRBV9; J: TRBJ1-2; DNA: NA; CDR3: CASSVGTGAILF
D: TRBD1; size: once; V: TRBV30; J: TRBJ1-2; DNA: TGTGCCTGGAGGACAGGGGGCACTAACTATGGCTACACCTTC; CDR3: CAWRTGGTNYGYTF
D: NA; size: NA; V: TRBV25-1; J: TRBJ2-1; DNA: TGTGCCAGCAGTGCGGGACTTATGAATTACAATGAGCAGTTCTTC; CDR3: CASSAGLMNYNEQFF
D: TRBD2; size: NA; V: TRBV29-1; J: TRBJ2-1; DNA: TGCAGCGCCCCGCGGGAGGGCCGCAATGAGCAGTTCTTC; CDR3: CSAPREGRNEQFF
D: TRBD1; size: NA; V: TRBV18; J: TRBJ2-5; DNA: TGTGCCAGCTCACGACTGGGACAGCCGATACAAGAGACCCAGTACTTC; CDR3: CASSRLGQPIQETQYF
D: NA; size: NA; V: TRBV27; J: TRBJ2-1; DNA: TGTGCCAGCAGTTTATCGACTATCGCTGAGCAGTTCTTC; CDR3: CASSLSTIAEQFF
D: NA; size: NA; V: TRBV6-5; J: TRBJ2-1; DNA: TGTGCCAGCAGTTACTTAAGGCGGGACGCCCAGTTCTTC; CDR3: CASSYLRRDAQFF
D: NA; size: NA; V: TRBV9; J: TRBJ1-2; DNA: TGTGCCAGCAGCCCGGGATGGGACACGTATGGCTACACCTTC; CDR3: CASSPGWDTYGYTF
D: TRBD1; size: NA; V: TRBV29-1; J: TRBJ1-1; DNA: TGCAGCGTCCGGGGGGACAGGGTGGCTGAAGCTTTCTTT; CDR3: CSVRGDRVAEAFF
D: NA; size: NA; V: TRBV28; J: TRBJ2-1; DNA: TGTGCCAGCAGTTTATTTGGGGGGAGCTCCTACAATGAGCAGTTCTTC; CDR3: CASSLFGGSSYNEQFF
D: TRBD2; size: NA; V: TRBV25-1; J: TRBJ2-1; DNA: TGTGCCAGCACCGGGACTAGCGACAATGAGCAGTTCTTC; CDR3: CASTGTSDNEQFF
D: TRBD1; size: NA; V: TRBV7-2; J: TRBJ2-7; DNA: TGTGCCAGCAGCTTAGCCGGGACAGGGTCCTACGAGCAGTACTTC; CDR3: CASSLAGTGSYEQYF
D: NA; size: NA; V: TRBV29-1; J: TRBJ2-7; DNA: TGCAGCGTTGAATTCGCTGAGGTCTCCTACGAGCAGTACTTC; CDR3: CSVEFAEVSYEQYF
D: TRBD2; size: few; V: TRBV6-6; J: TRBJ2-1; DNA: TGTGCCAGCAAGCCCTCTAGCGGCCACAATGAGCAGTTCTTC; CDR3: CASKPSSGHNEQFF
D: NA; size: NA; V: TRBV27; J: TRBJ2-3; DNA: TGTGCCAGCAGTTTATCGTCGGTGGGAGCCAGCACAGATACGCAGTATTTT; CDR3: CASSLSSVGASTDTQYF
D: TRBD2; size: NA; V: TRBV9; J: TRBJ2-1; DNA: TGTGCCAGCAGCGCTAGCGGGAGCTCCTACAATGAGCAGTTCTTC; CDR3: CASSASGSSYNEQFF
D: TRBD1; size: NA; V: TRBV7-7; J: TRBJ2-7; DNA: TGTGCCAGCAGCTTAGGCCCCAGGGGGAGCTCCTACGAGCAGTACTTC; CDR3: CASSLGPRGSSYEQYF
D: NA; size: few; V: TRBV30; J: TRBJ2-7; DNA: TGTGCCTGGAGTGTAGGCAGGGTCTACGAGCAGTACTTC; CDR3: CAWSVGRVYEQYF
D: TRBD2; size: NA; V: TRBV5-1; J: TRBJ2-1; DNA: TGCGCCAGCAGCTTGACGGGAAGGGAGGGAGTTGATGAGCAGTTCTTC; CDR3: CASSLTGREGVDEQFF
D: TRBD1; size: NA; V: TRBV11-2; J: TRBJ2-7; DNA: TGTGCCAGCAGCGACCTTATAAGGGACAGAGCCTACGAGCAGTACTTC; CDR3: CASSDLIRDRAYEQYF
D: NA; size: once; V: TRBV5-1; J: TRBJ2-1; DNA: TGCGCCAGCAGCATTTCCCAGGGGAATGAGCAGTTCTTC; CDR3: CASSISQGNEQFF
D: TRBD2; size: NA; V: TRBV5-4; J: TRBJ2-1; DNA: TGTGCCAGCAGCTTGGGACTAGCGGGCCACAATGAGCAGTTCTTC; CDR3: CASSLGLAGHNEQFF
D: NA; size: NA; V: TRBV12-5; J: TRBJ1-5; DNA: TGTGCTAGTGGTTTGTCCCGACAGGAGTATAGCAATCAGCCCCAGCATTTT; CDR3: CASGLSRQEYSNQPQHF
D: NA; size: NA; V: TRBV19; J: TRBJ1-1; DNA: TGTGCCAGTAGTATCCGGGGGGCTCGGAACACTGAAGCTTTCTTT; CDR3: CASSIRGARNTEAFF
D: NA; size: NA; V: TRBV7-2; J: TRBJ1-2; DNA: TGTGCCTCCCGATTGGTGAGCTATGGCTACACCTTC; CDR3: CASRLVSYGYTF
D: TRBD2; size: NA; V: TRBV6-4; J: TRBJ2-3; DNA: TGTGCCAGCAGTGACTCTGGCGGGAGTTCAGATACGCAGTATTTT; CDR3: CASSDSGGSSDTQYF